This T cell receptor (beta chain) was observed in a study of T-cell memory formation after mild COVID-19 (dated by TCRdb to the early 2020s). Broadly, across the study: Most TCR sequence clusters were specific to one of the two donors. Longitudinal TCRalpha and TCRbeta repertoire sequencing tracked T-cell clones expanding and contracting after mild COVID-19 in two donors. The cohort comprised two young, previously healthy adult volunteers, one female and one male. What the authors observed across the whole study: Contracting CD4+ clones appeared mostly in the CM and EM memory subsets, whereas CD8+ clones were enriched in EMRA. Balanced CD4/CD8 phenotypes were observed for clones contracting from day 15 to 85, whereas a bias towards CD4+ was observed for a second wave of clones expanding from day 15 to 37. Some responding clones were found in pre-infection memory, which suggests that pre-existing cross-reactive memory T cells took part in the SARS-CoV-2 response. SARS-CoV-2 specificity was not confirmed for the second-wave clones peaking on day 37. Only a couple of mild cases were covered by the study, and larger cohorts that include severe cases with pre-infection samples were considered necessary.

The data were produced on an Illumina NovaSeq 6000. cDNA libraries for TCRalpha and TCRbeta were prepared by 5'RACE using constant-segment primers, with sample barcodes and unique molecular identifiers added. RNA was extracted from every sample with Trizol reagent. Library amplification was performed in two PCR steps, and a second sample barcode and Illumina TruSeq adapters were introduced in the second step. Sequencing of the libraries was done on an Illumina NovaSeq, producing 2 x 150 bp paired-end reads. The authors' pipeline ran thus. Reads were demultiplexed and collapsed into UMI-guided consensus sequences with migec v1.2.7. Using mixcr v2.1.11, UMI consensuses were aligned to TRA and TRB V and J templates and then assembled into clonotypes. A clonotype was counted as expanded or contracted only when both edgeR and NoisET called the clonotype significant, with the noise models trained on biological replicates. edgeR calls used a false discovery rate-adjusted p below 0.01 and a log2 fold-change threshold of 1. As an exploratory analysis of dynamics, max-normalized trajectories of the 1000 most abundant clonotypes were examined with PCA combined with hierarchical clustering. The CD4 or CD8 phenotype of responding clones was assigned using the separately sequenced CD4+ and CD8+ repertoires. The public reads were quality trimmed at Q25 with fastp and then assembled into clones with MiXCR by TCRdb, keeping productive beta chains. Merged by CDR3 protein, the rows form single entries marked with the most common genes and DNA. The authors' filters were not applied to this entry. The sample table shows approximately 290,000 distinct CDR3 sequences, and roughly a fifth are seen once. The ten most abundant clones make up over 20% of the sample.

This clonotype showed up just a few times. Which antigen it targets is not known. Base-call qualities are not available, and no considerably larger clone is one nucleotide away. The CDR3 has 16 amino acids, counting the end cysteine and phenylalanine. The retained sequence is limited to the CDR3, 48 bases, with the frame set at the first base. The germline V gene yields SGHRS for CDR1 and YFSETQ for CDR2. V and J are truncated by 2 bases and 2 bases respectively, leaving an intervening sequence of 16 bases. PBMCs were isolated by Ficoll-Paque density gradient centrifugation. The rearranged segments are TRBV5-1 and TRBJ1-1, with the D gene uncertain. Sequencing was performed on PBMCs or a T cell subset sorted from them (not recorded which). This sequence was found in a young man who had mild COVID-19 (a few samples of this study predate the infection). The sample titles of this study are shuffled in the database, so cell type and time point are left out; the donor was told from shared clones. The CDR3 has the sequence CASSLLQNTINTEAFF. DNA sequence: TGCGCCAGCAGCTTACTACAGAATACAATCAACACTGAAGCTTTCTTT.